This TCR beta chain was retrieved from a study of T cells in tuberculosis. Produced via immunoSEQ multiplex PCR; TCRdb's table is partial and in-frame only. The sample holds around 50,000 clones, over 75% seen once. The CDR3 runs to 15 residues. Germline values: CDR1 SGHTA, CDR2 FQGNSA. J lost 2 bases, V lost 1 base, and 3 bases had no gene match. Cells were sorted from thawed PBMC rested overnight and stained with GMM-loaded CD1B tetramer, viability dye and anti-CD3. The lipid loaded on the CD1B tetramers was C32 glucose monomycolate from Rhodococcus equi. Before cryopreservation, the sorted PBMC lost their CD14-expressing monocytes. From each donor, some 91,000 tetramer-negative cells were sorted.

The specimen sequenced was CD1b-GMM tetramer-negative cells sorted from PBMCs. This receptor was taken from an adult woman with latent tuberculosis. The chain combines TRBV7-2 with TRBJ2-7; 9 bases are shared with TRBD2. In DNA, the CDR3 is TGTGCCAGCAGCTTAGTGGCTAGCGGGGCCTACGAGCAGTACTTC. Protein product: CASSLVASGAYEQYF.